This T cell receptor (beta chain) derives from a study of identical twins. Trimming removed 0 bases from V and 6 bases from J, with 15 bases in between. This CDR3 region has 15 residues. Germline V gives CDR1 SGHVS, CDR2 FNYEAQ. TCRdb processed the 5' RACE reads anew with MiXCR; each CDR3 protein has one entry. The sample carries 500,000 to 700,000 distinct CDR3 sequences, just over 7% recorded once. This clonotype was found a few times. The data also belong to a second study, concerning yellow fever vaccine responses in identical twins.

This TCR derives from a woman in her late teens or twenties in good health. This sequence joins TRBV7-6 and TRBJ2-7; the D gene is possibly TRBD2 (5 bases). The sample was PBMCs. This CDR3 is CASSLAPLSDSEQYF. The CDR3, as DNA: TGTGCCAGCAGCTTAGCTCCCCTTTCGGACTCCGAGCAGTACTTC.